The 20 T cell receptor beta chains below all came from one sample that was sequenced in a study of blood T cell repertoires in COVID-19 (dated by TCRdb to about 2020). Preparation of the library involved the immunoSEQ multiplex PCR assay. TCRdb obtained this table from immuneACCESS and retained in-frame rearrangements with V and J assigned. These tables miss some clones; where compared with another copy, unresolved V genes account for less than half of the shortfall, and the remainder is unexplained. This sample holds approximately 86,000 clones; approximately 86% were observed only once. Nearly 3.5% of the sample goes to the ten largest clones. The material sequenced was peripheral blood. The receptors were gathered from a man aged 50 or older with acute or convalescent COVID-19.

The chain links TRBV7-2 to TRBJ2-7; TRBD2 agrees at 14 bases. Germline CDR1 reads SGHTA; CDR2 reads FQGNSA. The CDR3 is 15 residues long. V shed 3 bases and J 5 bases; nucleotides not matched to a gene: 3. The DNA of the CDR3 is TGTGCCAGCAGCTTGTCGACTAGCGGGAGGGACGAGCAGTACTTC. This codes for CASSLSTSGRDEQYF.

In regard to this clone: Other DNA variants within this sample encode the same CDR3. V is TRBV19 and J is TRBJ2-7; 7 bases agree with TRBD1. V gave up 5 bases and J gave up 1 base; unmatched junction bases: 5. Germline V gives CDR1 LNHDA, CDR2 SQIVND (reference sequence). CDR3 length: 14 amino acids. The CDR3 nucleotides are TGTGCCAGTAGTCCTCGGACAGGATCCTACGAGCAGTACTTC. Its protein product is CASSPRTGSYEQYF.

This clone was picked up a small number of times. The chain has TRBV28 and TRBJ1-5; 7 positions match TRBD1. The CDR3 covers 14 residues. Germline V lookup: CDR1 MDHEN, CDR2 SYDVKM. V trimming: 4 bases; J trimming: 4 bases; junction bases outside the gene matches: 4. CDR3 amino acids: CASSSTGMNQPQHF. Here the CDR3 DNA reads TGTGCCAGCAGTTCGACAGGGATGAATCAGCCCCAGCATTTT.

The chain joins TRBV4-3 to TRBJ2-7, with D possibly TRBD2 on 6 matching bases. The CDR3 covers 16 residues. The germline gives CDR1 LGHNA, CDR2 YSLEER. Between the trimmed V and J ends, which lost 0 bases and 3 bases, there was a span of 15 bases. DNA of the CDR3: TGCGCCAGCAGCCAAGAACTCAAGGAGGGAGGCTACGAGCAGTACTTC. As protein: CASSQELKEGGYEQYF.

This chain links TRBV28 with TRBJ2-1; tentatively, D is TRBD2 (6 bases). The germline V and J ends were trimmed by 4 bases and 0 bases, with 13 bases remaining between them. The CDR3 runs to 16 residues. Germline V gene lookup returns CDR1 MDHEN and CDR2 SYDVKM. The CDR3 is CASSSPSASSYNEQFF. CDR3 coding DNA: TGTGCCAGCAGTTCCCCTAGCGCTAGCTCCTACAATGAGCAGTTCTTC.

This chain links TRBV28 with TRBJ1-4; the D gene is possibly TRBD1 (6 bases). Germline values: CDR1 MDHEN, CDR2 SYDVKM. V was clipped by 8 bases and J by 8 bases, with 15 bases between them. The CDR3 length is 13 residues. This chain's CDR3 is CASGQSRGEKLFF. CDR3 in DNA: TGTGCCAGCGGACAGTCTAGGGGGGAAAAACTGTTTTTT.

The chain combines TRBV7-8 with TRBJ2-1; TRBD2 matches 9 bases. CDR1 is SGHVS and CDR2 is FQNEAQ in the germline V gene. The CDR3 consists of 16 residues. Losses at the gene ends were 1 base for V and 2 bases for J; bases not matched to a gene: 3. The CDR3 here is CASSLGAGGPYNEQFF. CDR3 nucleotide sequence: TGTGCCAGCAGCTTAGGAGCGGGAGGCCCCTACAATGAGCAGTTCTTC. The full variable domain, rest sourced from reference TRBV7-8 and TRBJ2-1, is GAGVSQSPRYKVAKRGQDVALRCDPISGHVSLFWYQQALGQGPEFLTYFQNEAQLDKSGLPSDRFFAERPEGSVSTLKIQRTQQEDSAVYLCASSLGAGGPYNEQFFGPGTRLTVL.

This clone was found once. This CDR3 reads CAWSVGVSSGNTIYF. As DNA, the CDR3 is TGTGCCTGGAGTGTAGGGGTTAGCTCTGGAAACACCATATATTTT. The chain carries TRBV30 and TRBJ1-3, with D perhaps matching TRBD1 (5 bases). This CDR3 has 15 residues. The germline V and J ends were trimmed by 0 bases and 0 bases, with 9 bases remaining between them. Per the germline V gene, CDR1 is GTSNPN and CDR2 is SVGIG (reference sequence). The full variable domain, completed using reference TRBV30 and TRBJ1-3, is SQTIHQWPATLVQPVGSPLSLECTVEGTSNPNLYWYRQAAGRGLQLLFYSVGIGQISSEVPQNLSASRPQDRQFILSSKKLLLSDSGFYLCAWSVGVSSGNTIYFGEGSWLTVV.

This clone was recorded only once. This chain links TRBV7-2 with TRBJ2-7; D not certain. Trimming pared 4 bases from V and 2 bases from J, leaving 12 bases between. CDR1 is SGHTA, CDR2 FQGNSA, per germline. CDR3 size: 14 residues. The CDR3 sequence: CASSYPPRTYEQYF. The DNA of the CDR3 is TGTGCCAGCAGCTATCCCCCCAGAACCTACGAGCAGTACTTC.

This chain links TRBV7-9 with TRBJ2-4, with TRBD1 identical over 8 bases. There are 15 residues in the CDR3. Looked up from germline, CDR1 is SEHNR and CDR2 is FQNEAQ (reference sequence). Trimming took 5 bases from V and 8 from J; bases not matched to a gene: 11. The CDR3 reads CASSPEGDRRDIQYF. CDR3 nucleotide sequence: TGTGCCAGCAGCCCCGAAGGGGACAGGAGAGACATTCAGTACTTC.

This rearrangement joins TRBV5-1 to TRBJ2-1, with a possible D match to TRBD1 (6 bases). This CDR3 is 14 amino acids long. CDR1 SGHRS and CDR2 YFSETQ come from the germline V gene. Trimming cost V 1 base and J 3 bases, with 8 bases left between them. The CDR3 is CASSLQGIYNEQFF. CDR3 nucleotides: TGCGCCAGCAGCTTGCAGGGGATCTACAATGAGCAGTTCTTC.

CDR3 DNA sequence: TGTGCCAGCAGTGAATACGTGGGAGGGGCCGGGGAGCTGTTTTTT. It codes for CASSEYVGGAGELFF. The chain links TRBV25-1 to TRBJ2-2, with 7 bases that match TRBD2. J lost 6 bases, V lost 0 bases, and 4 bases had no gene match. Germline loops: CDR1 MGHDK, CDR2 SYGVNS. The CDR3 has 15 amino acids.

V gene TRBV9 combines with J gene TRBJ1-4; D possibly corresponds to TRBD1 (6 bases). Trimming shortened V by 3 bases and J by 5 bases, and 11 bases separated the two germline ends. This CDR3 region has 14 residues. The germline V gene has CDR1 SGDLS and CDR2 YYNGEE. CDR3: CASSGDNRNEKLFF. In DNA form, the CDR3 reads TGTGCCAGCAGCGGGGACAATCGGAATGAAAAACTGTTTTTT.

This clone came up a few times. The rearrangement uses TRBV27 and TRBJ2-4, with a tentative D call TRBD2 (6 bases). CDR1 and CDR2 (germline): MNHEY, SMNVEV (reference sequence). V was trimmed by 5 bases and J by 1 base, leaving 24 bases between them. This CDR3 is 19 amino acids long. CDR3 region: CASSPGTLEAGWAKNIQYF. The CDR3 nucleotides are TGTGCCAGCAGTCCCGGGACTTTAGAGGCGGGTTGGGCCAAAAACATTCAGTACTTC.

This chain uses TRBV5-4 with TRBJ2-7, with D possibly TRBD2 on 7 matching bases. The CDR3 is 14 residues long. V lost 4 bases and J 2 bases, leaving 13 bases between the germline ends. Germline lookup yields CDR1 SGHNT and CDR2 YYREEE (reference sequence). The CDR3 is CASSGGGVAYEQYF. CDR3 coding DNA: TGTGCCAGCAGCGGGGGGGGCGTAGCCTACGAGCAGTACTTC.

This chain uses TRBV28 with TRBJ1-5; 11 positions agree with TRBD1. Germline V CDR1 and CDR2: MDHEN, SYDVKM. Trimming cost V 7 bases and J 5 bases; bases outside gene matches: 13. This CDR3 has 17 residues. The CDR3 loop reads CASKQGGGTGGHQPQHF. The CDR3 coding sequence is TGTGCCAGCAAACAAGGAGGCGGGACAGGGGGGCATCAGCCCCAGCATTTT. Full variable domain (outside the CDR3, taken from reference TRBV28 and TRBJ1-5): DVKVTQSSRYLVKRTGEKVFLECVQDMDHENMFWYRQDPGLGLRLIYFSYDVKMKEKGDIPEGYSVSREKKERFSLILESASTNQTSMYLCASKQGGGTGGHQPQHFGDGTRLSIL.

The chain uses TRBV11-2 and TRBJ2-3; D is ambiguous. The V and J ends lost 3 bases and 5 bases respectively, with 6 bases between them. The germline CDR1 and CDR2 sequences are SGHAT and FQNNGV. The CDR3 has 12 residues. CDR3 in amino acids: CASSFSGDTQYF. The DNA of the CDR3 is TGTGCCAGCAGCTTCAGTGGAGATACGCAGTATTTT.

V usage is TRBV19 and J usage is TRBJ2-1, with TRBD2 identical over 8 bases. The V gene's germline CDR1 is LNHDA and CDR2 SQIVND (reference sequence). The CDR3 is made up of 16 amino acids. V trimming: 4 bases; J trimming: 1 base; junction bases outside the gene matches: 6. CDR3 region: CASSTQAGASYNEQFF. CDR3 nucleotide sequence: TGTGCCAGTAGTACACAAGCGGGGGCATCCTACAATGAGCAGTTCTTC.

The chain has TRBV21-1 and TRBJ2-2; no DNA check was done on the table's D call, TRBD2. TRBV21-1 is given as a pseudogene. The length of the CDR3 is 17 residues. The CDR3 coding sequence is TGTGCCAGCAGCAAAGTCAAAAGCGGGGGTTACACCGGGGAGCTGTTTTTT. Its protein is CASSKVKSGGYTGELFF.

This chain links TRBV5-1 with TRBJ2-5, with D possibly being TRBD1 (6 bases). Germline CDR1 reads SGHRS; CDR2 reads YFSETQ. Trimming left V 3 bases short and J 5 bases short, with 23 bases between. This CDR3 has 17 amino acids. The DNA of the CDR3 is TGCGCCAGCAGCTACTCTCTCCGGGACACCTGGGGGGAGACCCAGTACTTC. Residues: CASSYSLRDTWGETQYF.